Below, 12 T cell receptor beta chains from the same sample are listed, as sequenced in a study of blood T cell repertoires in COVID-19. Produced via immunoSEQ multiplex PCR; TCRdb's table is partial and in-frame only. The sample lists some 40,000 clones, more than 80% occurring once. Sequences were obtained from peripheral blood. All receptors come from a man aged 50-59 years with active or convalescent COVID-19.

The chain links TRBV6-2 or TRBV6-3 to TRBJ1-2, with 7 positions matching TRBD1. This CDR3 is built from 15 residues. V lost 2 bases, J lost 0 bases, and 3 bases stayed unmatched. Germline V lookup: CDR1 MNHEY, CDR2 SVGEGT. The CDR3 DNA follows: TGTGCCAGCAGTTACACAGGGACAGCTAACTATGGCTACACCTTC. Protein sequence: CASSYTGTANYGYTF.

This clone has a single count. The chain joins TRBV6-6 to TRBJ2-3, with TRBD2 matching 9 bases. The length of the CDR3 is 13 residues. V lost 8 bases, J lost 5 bases, and 5 bases stayed unmatched. Germline lookup yields CDR1 MNHNY and CDR2 SVGAGI (reference sequence). CDR3 loop: CASGAGGRDTQYF. CDR3 DNA sequence: TGTGCCAGCGGGGCGGGGGGGAGAGATACGCAGTATTTT.

Only one count was recorded for this clone. V is TRBV27 and J is TRBJ1-1; no reliable D call. This CDR3 comprises 16 residues. The germline V gene encodes CDR1 MNHEY and CDR2 SMNVEV (reference sequence). Deletions cut 6 bases from V and 1 base from J, with 18 bases between. The CDR3 protein is CASSQTAFPGNTEAFF. The CDR3 coding sequence is TGTGCCAGCAGCCAAACGGCATTCCCAGGGAACACTGAAGCTTTCTTT.

The rearrangement joins TRBV7-2 to TRBJ2-1; 7 bases line up with TRBD2. Germline V gives CDR1 SGHTA, CDR2 FQGNSA. CDR3 size: 15 residues. V shed 1 base, J shed 2 bases, and the junction held 2 bases outside the gene matches. CDR3 loop: CASSLGRGAYNEQFF. In DNA form, the CDR3 reads TGTGCCAGCAGCTTAGGTCGGGGGGCCTACAATGAGCAGTTCTTC.

The rearrangement joins TRBV5-8 to TRBJ2-3, with TRBD1 matching 11 bases. CDR1 is SGHTS and CDR2 is YDEGEE in the germline V gene. Germline trimming cut 3 bases from V and 3 bases from J; bases unmatched to any gene: 0. The CDR3 runs to 14 residues. The CDR3 DNA sequence: TGTGCCAGCAGCTGGGACAGGGGGACAGATACGCAGTATTTT. This sequence encodes CASSWDRGTDTQYF.

J is TRBJ1-1 and V is TRBV12-3 or TRBV12-4; 8 bases fit TRBD1. The length of the CDR3 is 13 residues. J was trimmed by 2 bases and V by 8 bases; bases with no gene match: 4. The CDR3 DNA sequence: TGTGCCAGCGGGGACAGGTTCAACACTGAAGCTTTCTTT. Its protein is CASGDRFNTEAFF.

The CDR3 region is CASSLRRLAGGRTSYNEQFF. CDR3 DNA: TGCGCCAGCAGCCTGAGGAGACTAGCGGGGGGTCGAACCTCCTACAATGAGCAGTTCTTC. The rearrangement uses TRBV5-1 and TRBJ2-1; 13 nucleotides agree with TRBD2. The CDR3 has 20 residues. The germline gives CDR1 SGHRS, CDR2 YFSETQ. J gave up 0 bases and V 4 bases, and 13 bases lay outside the gene matches.

V and J are TRBV2 and TRBJ1-5; D uncertain. Germline V gene lookup returns CDR1 SNHLY and CDR2 FYNNEI. Trimming cost V 1 base and J 4 bases, with 8 bases left between them. The CDR3 covers 14 residues. CDR3 amino acids: CASSEVTVNQPQHF. DNA of the CDR3: TGTGCCAGCAGTGAAGTTACAGTTAATCAGCCCCAGCATTTT.

The rearrangement uses TRBV7-3 and TRBJ2-5; TRBD2 aligns across 7 bases. Trimming at V came to 5 bases and at J to 3 bases, leaving 6 bases not matched to a gene. CDR1 is SGHTA, CDR2 FQGTGA, per germline. The CDR3 consists of 14 residues. CDR3 sequence reads: CASSAGGGKETQYF. The CDR3 coding sequence is TGTGCCAGCAGCGCCGGCGGGGGAAAAGAGACCCAGTACTTC.

V and J are TRBV30 and TRBJ1-3, with a possible D match to TRBD1 (6 bases). The germline V gene has CDR1 GTSNPN and CDR2 SVGIG (reference sequence). V was trimmed by 5 bases and J by 0 bases, leaving 11 bases between them. This CDR3 is 14 amino acids long. The CDR3, as DNA: TGTGCCTGGGGCGGGGGGGCCTCTGGAAACACCATATATTTT. It specifies CAWGGGASGNTIYF.

The chain is built from TRBV27 and TRBJ1-5; 8 bases align to TRBD1. CDR1 MNHEY and CDR2 SMNVEV come from the germline V gene (reference sequence). The J segment lost 16 bases and the V segment lost 0 bases, leaving 8 bases of the junction unmatched. CDR3 length: 13 amino acids. CDR3 sequence reads: CASSLSDRAASHF. In nucleotides, the CDR3 is TGTGCCAGCAGTTTATCGGACAGGGCCGCGAGTCATTTT.

The chain links TRBV7-9 to TRBJ1-4, with D perhaps TRBD1 (5 bases). V lost 3 bases and J 5 bases, leaving 10 bases between the germline ends. Germline V gene data show CDR1 as SEHNR and CDR2 as FQNEAQ (reference sequence). The CDR3 runs 14 residues. The DNA of the CDR3 is TGTGCCAGCAGCTTTCCTTGGGGCAATGAAAAACTGTTTTTT. It codes for CASSFPWGNEKLFF. Full variable domain (remainder filled in from reference TRBV7-9 and TRBJ1-4): DTGVSQNPRHKITKRGQNVTFRCDPISEHNRLYWYRQTLGQGPEFLTYFQNEAQLEKSRLLSDRFSAERPKGSFSTLEIQRTEQGDSAMYLCASSFPWGNEKLFFGSGTQLSVL.